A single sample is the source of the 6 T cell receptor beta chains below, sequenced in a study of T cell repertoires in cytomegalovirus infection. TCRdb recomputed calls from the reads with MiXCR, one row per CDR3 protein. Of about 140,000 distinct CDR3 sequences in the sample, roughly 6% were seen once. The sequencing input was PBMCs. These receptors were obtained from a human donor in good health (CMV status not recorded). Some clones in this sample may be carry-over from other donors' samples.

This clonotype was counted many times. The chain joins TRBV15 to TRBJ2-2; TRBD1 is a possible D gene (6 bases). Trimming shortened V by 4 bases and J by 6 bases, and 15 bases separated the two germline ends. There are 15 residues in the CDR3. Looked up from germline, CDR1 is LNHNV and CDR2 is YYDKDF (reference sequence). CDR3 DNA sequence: TGTGCCACCAGCAAGTTTAACGCAGGGGCCGGGGAGCTGTTTTTT. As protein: CATSKFNAGAGELFF.

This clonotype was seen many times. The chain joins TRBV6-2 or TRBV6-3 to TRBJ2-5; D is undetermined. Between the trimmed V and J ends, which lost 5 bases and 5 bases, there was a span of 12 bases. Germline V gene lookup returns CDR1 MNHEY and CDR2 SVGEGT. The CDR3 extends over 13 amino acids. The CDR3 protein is CASSLGRYETQYF. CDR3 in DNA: TGTGCCAGCAGTCTGGGTCGGTACGAGACCCAGTACTTC.

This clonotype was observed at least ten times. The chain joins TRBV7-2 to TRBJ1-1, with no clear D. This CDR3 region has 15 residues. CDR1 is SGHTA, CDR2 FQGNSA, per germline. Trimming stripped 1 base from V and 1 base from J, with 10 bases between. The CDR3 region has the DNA TGTGCCAGCAGCTTAGTCCGGCCCCCGAACACTGAAGCTTTCTTT. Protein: CASSLVRPPNTEAFF.

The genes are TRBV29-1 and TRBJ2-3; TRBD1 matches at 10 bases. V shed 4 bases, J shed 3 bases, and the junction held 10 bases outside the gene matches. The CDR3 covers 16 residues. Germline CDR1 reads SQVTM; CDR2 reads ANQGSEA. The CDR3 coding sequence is TGCAGCGTTGGTGGGGACAGGGGTTCAGCAACAGATACGCAGTATTTT. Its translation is CSVGGDRGSATDTQYF.

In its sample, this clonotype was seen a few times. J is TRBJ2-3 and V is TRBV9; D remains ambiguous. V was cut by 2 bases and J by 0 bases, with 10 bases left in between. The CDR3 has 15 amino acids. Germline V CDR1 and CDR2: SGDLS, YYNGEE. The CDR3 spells CASSVRQASTDTQYF. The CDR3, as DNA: TGTGCCAGCAGCGTTCGGCAGGCTAGCACAGATACGCAGTATTTT.

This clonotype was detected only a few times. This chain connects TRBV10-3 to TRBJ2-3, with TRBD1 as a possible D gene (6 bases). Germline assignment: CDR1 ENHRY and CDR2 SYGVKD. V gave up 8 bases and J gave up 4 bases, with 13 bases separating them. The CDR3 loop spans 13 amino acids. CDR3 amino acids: CAIQAGAADTQYF. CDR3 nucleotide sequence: TGTGCCATCCAGGCAGGGGCAGCAGATACGCAGTATTTT.